The sequence of this T cell receptor beta chain was determined in a study of post-analysis software for immune sequencing data. The wider study: Disease trajectories encompassed relapsing-remitting, secondary progressive and progressive-relapsing multiple sclerosis. Study-level findings and limits: Multiple sclerosis was associated with a significant reduction in normalized Chao1 diversity relative to controls. Batch-matched samples strongly co-clustered by F measure. With TRBV5-6, TRBV5-1 and TRBV20-1 included, about five TRBV segments were more frequent in patients than in controls.

Trimming removed 5 bases from V and 5 bases from J; junction bases left unmatched: 5. The CDR3 is 14 residues long. Germline assignment: CDR1 MDHEN and CDR2 SYDVKM. The authors incorporated unique molecular identifiers into the TCR beta cDNA libraries. TCRdb fed the PCR reads into MiXCR, producing one record per CDR3 protein. The sample lists roughly 430,000 distinct CDR3 sequences, 39% occurring once. This clonotype was observed a few times. No antigen is known for it. J is TRBJ2-1 and V is TRBV28; 8 bases agree with TRBD1. Sequenced material: blood. The source of this sequence is a girl aged 2 to 9 with multiple sclerosis. This CDR3 is CASSIGTGHNEQFF. The CDR3 bases are TGTGCCAGCAGTATCGGGACAGGACACAATGAGCAGTTCTTC.